A selection of T cell receptor beta chains follows, all from one sample in a study of a mutant IDH1 vaccine in newly diagnosed glioma. Clones were sequenced by immunoSEQ multiplex PCR, and TCRdb holds only the in-frame ones, with some missing. The table includes about 21,000 clones, just under 90% detected once. Their antigens are not known. The source was PBMCs, collected from a glioma patient whose treatment included an IDH1 peptide vaccine. Every receptor here comes from a woman aged 40 to 49 with glioma. Each CDR3 is given with its conserved first and last residue. D genes are given only for firm matches. Clone size appears in some rows only: once, few, many, or a class for an expanded clone.

>TRBV5-6|-|-|TRBJ1-5
CASSLRTVGSNQPQHF
TGTGCCAGCAGCTTGAGGACCGTCGGCAGCAATCAGCCCCAGCATTTT
>TRBV27|TRBD2|-|TRBJ2-2
CASRVAGGPSGELFF
TGTGCCAGCAGAGTAGCGGGGGGGCCTTCCGGGGAGCTGTTTTTT
>TRBV15|TRBD1|-|TRBJ1-4
CATSEQGQANEKLFF
TGTGCCACCAGCGAACAGGGGCAGGCTAATGAAAAACTGTTTTTT
>TRBV7-2|-|-|TRBJ2-7
CASSPGGTGSYEQYF
TGTGCCAGCAGCCCGGGGGGGACAGGATCCTACGAGCAGTACTTC
>TRBV14|-|-|TRBJ1-1
CASSGFTNTEAFF
TGTGCCAGCAGCGGCTTTACTAACACTGAAGCTTTCTTT
>TRBV5-1|-|-|TRBJ2-7
CASSLARRATGIYEQYF
TGCGCCAGCAGCTTGGCTCGGAGGGCTACCGGGATCTACGAGCAGTACTTC
>TRBV6-5|-|-|TRBJ2-3
CASTSVPGGLDTQYF
TGTGCCAGCACCTCTGTTCCGGGGGGCTTAGATACGCAGTATTTT
>TRBV6-6|-|-|TRBJ2-2
CASSSIENTGELFF
TGTGCCAGCAGTTCGATAGAGAACACCGGGGAGCTGTTTTTT
>TRBV15|-|-|TRBJ1-1
CATSRRGRMNTEAFF
TGTGCCACCAGCAGGCGGGGGCGCATGAACACTGAAGCTTTCTTT
>TRBV13|-|-|TRBJ1-2
CASSLLGVNHGYTF
TGTGCCAGCAGCTTATTAGGGGTAAATCATGGCTACACCTTC
>TRBV7-2|-|once|TRBJ2-7
CASSLDRPSYEQYF
TGTGCCAGCAGCTTAGACAGGCCCTCCTACGAGCAGTACTTC
>TRBV4-1|-|-|TRBJ2-1
CASSPYRGEGNEQFF
TGCGCCAGCAGCCCATACAGGGGGGAGGGCAATGAGCAGTTCTTC
>TRBV2|TRBD2|-|TRBJ2-3
CASGTTFTDTQYF
TGTGCCAGTGGGACTACTTTCACAGATACGCAGTATTTT
>TRBV30|-|once|TRBJ1-4
CAWQRGGGEKLFF
TGTGCCTGGCAAAGGGGGGGAGGTGAAAAACTGTTTTTT
>TRBV10-1|-|once|TRBJ2-7
CASSAVRTSEQYF
TGCGCCAGCAGCGCCGTTAGGACGAGCGAGCAGTACTTC
>TRBV4-1|TRBD2|-|TRBJ2-1
CASSQGPRGSGSSYNEQFF
TGCGCCAGCAGCCAAGGCCCCCGGGGTAGCGGGAGCTCCTACAATGAGCAGTTCTTC
>TRBV6-1|TRBD1|once|TRBJ2-2
CASSGGGIAGELFF
TGTGCCAGCAGTGGAGGGGGCATTGCCGGGGAGCTGTTTTTT